This TCR beta chain was sequenced for a study of regulatory T cells in long-lasting Graves disease. Study conclusions and caveats: Among samples with persistent disease, TRBV28, TRBJ1-2 and TRBJ2-5 were favored.

This clonotype came up a few times. Antigen specificity is unknown. Described time point: newly diagnosed GD, antithyroid drugs for less than 3 months. PBMCs were the source of the RNA used for TCR sequencing. This CDR3 has 16 residues. Germline V CDR1 and CDR2: LNHDA, SQIVND (reference sequence). V trimming: 2 bases; J trimming: 6 bases; junction bases outside the gene matches: 8. Combining iRepertoire HTBI primers with Arm-PCR of CDR3 regions, the authors built TCR beta libraries. One entry per CDR3 protein results from TCRdb running MiXCR on the multiplex PCR reads. In the table there are some 250,000 distinct CDR3 sequences, about 20% of which are singletons. These data are also associated with another study on T cells in Graves' hyperthyroidism and ophthalmopathy. Turning to that study: Used for diagnoses were clinical symptoms, serum thyroxine and TRAb, thyroid ultrasound and orbital computed tomography.

The sequences come from peripheral blood mononuclear cells (PBMCs), collected at new diagnosis, from a patient treated with antithyroid drugs. The receptor's source is a woman in her 30s with Graves disease. The chain employs TRBV19 and TRBJ2-1; 9 bases are shared with TRBD2. CDR3 amino acids: CASSIWRGGYGNEQFF. The CDR3 DNA follows: TGTGCCAGTAGTATATGGCGGGGGGGCTACGGCAATGAGCAGTTCTTC. Complete variable domain (other parts from reference TRBV19 and TRBJ2-1): DGGITQSPKYLFRKEGQNVTLSCEQNLNHDAMYWYRQDPGQGLRLIYYSQIVNDFQKGDIAEGYSVSREKKESFPLTVTSAQKNPTAFYLCASSIWRGGYGNEQFFGPGTRLTVL.